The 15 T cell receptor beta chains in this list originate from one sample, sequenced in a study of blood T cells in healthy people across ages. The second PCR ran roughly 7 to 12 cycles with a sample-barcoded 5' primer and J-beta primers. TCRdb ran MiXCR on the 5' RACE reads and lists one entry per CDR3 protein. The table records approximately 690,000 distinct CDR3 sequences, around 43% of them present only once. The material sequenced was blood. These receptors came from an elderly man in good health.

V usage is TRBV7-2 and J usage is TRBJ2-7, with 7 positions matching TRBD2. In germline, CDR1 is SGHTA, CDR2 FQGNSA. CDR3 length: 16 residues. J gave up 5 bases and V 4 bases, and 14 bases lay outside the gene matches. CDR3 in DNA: TGTGCCAGCAGCTCTGGACTAGGGCCGGTAAAACACGAGCAGTACTTC. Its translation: CASSSGLGPVKHEQYF.

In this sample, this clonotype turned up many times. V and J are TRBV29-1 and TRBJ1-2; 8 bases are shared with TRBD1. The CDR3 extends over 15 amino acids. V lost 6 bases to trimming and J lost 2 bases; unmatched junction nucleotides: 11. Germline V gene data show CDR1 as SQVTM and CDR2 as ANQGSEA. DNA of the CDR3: TGCAGCGTAGATCAGGGGGCCGAGACAAACTATGGCTACACCTTC. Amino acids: CSVDQGAETNYGYTF.

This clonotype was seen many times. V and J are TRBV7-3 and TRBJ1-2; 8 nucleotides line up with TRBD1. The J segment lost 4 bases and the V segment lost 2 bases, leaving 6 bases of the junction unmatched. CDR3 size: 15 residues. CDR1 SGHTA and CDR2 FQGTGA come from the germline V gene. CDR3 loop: CASSLGGQGAYGYTF. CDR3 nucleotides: TGTGCCAGCAGCTTAGGCGGACAGGGAGCCTATGGCTACACCTTC.

DNA for the CDR3: TGTGCCAGCAGCGTAGTTCAGGGGCCCACAGATACGCAGTATTTT. It translates to CASSVVQGPTDTQYF. The chain carries TRBV9 and TRBJ2-3; D perhaps matches TRBD1 (6 bases). This CDR3 comprises 15 residues. Germline CDR1 SGDLS, CDR2 YYNGEE. The ends were cut back, 0 bases at V and 2 bases at J, with 10 bases in the middle.

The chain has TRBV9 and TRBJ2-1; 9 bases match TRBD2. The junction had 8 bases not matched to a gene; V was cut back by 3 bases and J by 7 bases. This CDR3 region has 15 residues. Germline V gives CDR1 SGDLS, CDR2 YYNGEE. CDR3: CASSALAGAGNEQFF. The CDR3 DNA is TGTGCCAGCAGCGCATTAGCGGGGGCGGGGAATGAGCAGTTCTTC. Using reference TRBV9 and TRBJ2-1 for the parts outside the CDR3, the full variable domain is DSGVTQTPKHLITATGQRVTLRCSPRSGDLSVYWYQQSLDQGLQFLIQYYNGEERAKGNILERFSAQQFPDLHSELNLSSLELGDSALYFCASSALAGAGNEQFFGPGTRLTVL.

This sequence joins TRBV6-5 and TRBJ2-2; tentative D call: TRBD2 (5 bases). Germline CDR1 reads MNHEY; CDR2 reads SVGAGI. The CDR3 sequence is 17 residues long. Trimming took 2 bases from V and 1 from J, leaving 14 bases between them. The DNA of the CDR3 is TGTGCCAGCAGTTACAGTACGGACTTCAGGAACACCGGGGAGCTGTTTTTT. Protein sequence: CASSYSTDFRNTGELFF.

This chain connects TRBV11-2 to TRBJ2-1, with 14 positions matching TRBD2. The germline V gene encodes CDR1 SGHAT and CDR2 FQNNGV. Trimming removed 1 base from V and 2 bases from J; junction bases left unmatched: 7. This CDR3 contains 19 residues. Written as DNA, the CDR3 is TGTGCCAGCAGCTTAGTTGGGACTAGCGGGAGTAGGCCCTACAATGAGCAGTTCTTC. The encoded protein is CASSLVGTSGSRPYNEQFF.

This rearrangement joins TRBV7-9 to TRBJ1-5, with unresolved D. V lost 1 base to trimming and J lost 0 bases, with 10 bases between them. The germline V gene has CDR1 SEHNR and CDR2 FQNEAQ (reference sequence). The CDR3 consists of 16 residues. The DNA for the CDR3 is TGTGCCAGCAGCTTAGGCGCGGGTTATAGCAATCAGCCCCAGCATTTT. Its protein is CASSLGAGYSNQPQHF.

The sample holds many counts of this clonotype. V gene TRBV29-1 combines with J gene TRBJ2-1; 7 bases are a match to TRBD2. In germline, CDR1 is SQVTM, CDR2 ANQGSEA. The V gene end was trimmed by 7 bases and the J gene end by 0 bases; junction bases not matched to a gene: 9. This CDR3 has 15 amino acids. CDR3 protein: CSGEAGVLSYNEQFF. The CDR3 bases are TGCAGCGGAGAGGCGGGGGTACTCTCCTACAATGAGCAGTTCTTC.

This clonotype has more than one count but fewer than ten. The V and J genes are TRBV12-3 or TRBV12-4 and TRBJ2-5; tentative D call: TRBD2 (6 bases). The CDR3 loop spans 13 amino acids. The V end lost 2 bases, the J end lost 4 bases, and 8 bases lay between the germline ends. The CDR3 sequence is CASSLWGGETQYF. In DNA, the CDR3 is TGTGCCAGCAGTTTATGGGGAGGAGAGACCCAGTACTTC.

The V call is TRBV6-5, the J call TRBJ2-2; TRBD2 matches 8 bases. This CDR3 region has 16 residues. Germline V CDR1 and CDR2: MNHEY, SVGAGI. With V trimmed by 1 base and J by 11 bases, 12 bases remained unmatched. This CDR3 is CASSYLRITGLGELFF. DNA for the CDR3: TGTGCCAGCAGTTACTTACGGATTACGGGACTAGGAGAGCTGTTTTTT.

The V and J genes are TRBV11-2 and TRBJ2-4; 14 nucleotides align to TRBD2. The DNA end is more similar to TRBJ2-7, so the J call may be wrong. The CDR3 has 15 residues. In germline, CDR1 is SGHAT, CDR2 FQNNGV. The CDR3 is CASSSGLAGVNEQYF. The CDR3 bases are TGTGCCAGCAGCTCGGGACTAGCGGGAGTAAACGAGCAGTACTTC.

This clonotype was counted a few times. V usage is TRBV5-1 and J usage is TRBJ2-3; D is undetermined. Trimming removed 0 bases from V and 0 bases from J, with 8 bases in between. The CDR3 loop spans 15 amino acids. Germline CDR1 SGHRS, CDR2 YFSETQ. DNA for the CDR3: TGCGCCAGCAGCTTGGAGGCTTCTAGCACAGATACGCAGTATTTT. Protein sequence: CASSLEASSTDTQYF.

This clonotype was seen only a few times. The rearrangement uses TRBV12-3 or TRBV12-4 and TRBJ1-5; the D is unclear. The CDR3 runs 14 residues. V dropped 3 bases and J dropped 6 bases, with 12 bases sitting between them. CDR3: CASSFLGEPQPQHF. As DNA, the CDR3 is TGTGCCAGCAGTTTTCTTGGAGAACCTCAGCCCCAGCATTTT.

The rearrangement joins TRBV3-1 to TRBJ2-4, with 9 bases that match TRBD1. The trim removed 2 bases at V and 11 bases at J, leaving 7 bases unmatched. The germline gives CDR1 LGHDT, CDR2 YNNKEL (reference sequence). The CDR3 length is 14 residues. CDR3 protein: CASSQPGQGVVQYF. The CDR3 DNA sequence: TGTGCCAGCAGCCAACCGGGACAGGGTGTAGTTCAGTACTTC.